Listed here is a single T cell receptor (beta chain). There is no known antigen for this receptor. There are no base qualities to consult, and no much larger clone falls within one base. The data belong to a study of response to subunit inactivated influenza vaccine (dated by TCRdb to 2016 to 2018). For the wider study: To follow how T cells responded to a trivalent subunit inactivated influenza vaccine, the researchers relied on deep quantitative profiling of the T cell receptor repertoire. What the work shows at the level of the full study, not this receptor alone: The authors proposed that each seasonal influenza vaccination may bring in only a limited number of new T cells.

Trimmed from V: 5 bases; trimmed from J: 6 bases; junction bases lacking a gene match: 4. CDR1 and CDR2, per the germline V gene, are SGHTA and FQGTGA. From the cysteine up to the phenylalanine, the CDR3 has a length of 13 residues. The CDR3 DNA has 39 bases and is translated from base 1. The library was prepared using RT-PCR. The data were produced on an Illumina HiSeq 2500. TCRdb reprocessing: public reads trimmed at Q25 with fastp, clones called with MiXCR, in-frame beta chains kept. Entries that share a CDR3 protein sequence are merged under the most common genes and DNA. The sample data list roughly 700,000 distinct CDR3 sequences, and more than 11% of these were observed just once. Roughly 6.4% of the sample goes to the ten largest clones.

The V gene is TRBV7-3 and the J gene is TRBJ2-1, with 7 central nucleotides matching TRBD2. Sequencing used PBMCs from blood, obtained 14 days before vaccination. The receptor comes from a man in his fifties who received an inactivated influenza vaccine. Donor details come from another sample of the same person, matched by shared clones. The CDR3 protein sequence reads: CASSPPGGNEQFF. The nucleotide sequence is TGTGCCAGCAGCCCCCCGGGGGGCAATGAGCAGTTCTTC.